A single T cell receptor (beta chain) is shown here with its context. The study drew all its donors from Caucasian adults living in Nashville, Tennessee. Genomic DNA came from 85 million to 95 million PBMCs in unsorted samples. This sample was included in a study of shared clonotypes between healthy human individuals. Germline V CDR1 and CDR2: SQVTM, ANQGSEA. The junction had 8 bases not matched to a gene; V was cut back by 5 bases and J by 3 bases. CDR3 length equals 14 residues. Genomic DNA (from each subset) was split evenly across several immunoSEQ plates. Clones were read by immunoSEQ multiplex PCR, and TCRdb kept only the in-frame ones, dropping some. The sample consists of some 500,000 clones, approximately 79% of them appearing once.

Source material: PBMCs. The TCR comes from a woman aged 40 to 50 in good health. Some clones in this sample may be carry-over from other donors' samples. The chain couples TRBV29-1 to TRBJ1-2, with TRBD1 matching 8 bases. The CDR3 DNA is TGCAGCGTTCAGAGGACAGGGACTGACTATGGCTACACCTTC. Protein sequence: CSVQRTGTDYGYTF.